A selection of T cell receptor beta chains follows, all from one sample in a study of T cells in Graves' hyperthyroidism and ophthalmopathy. TCRdb ran MiXCR on the multiplex PCR reads and lists one entry per CDR3 protein. Among some 560,000 distinct CDR3 sequences listed, approximately 14% were seen once. Sequenced sample: blood. The origin of the receptors is a woman aged 25 to 39 with Graves' hyperthyroidism. Both conserved end residues are part of each CDR3. D genes are given only for firm matches. Clone size, where shown, is once, few, many, or a class for clones that have expanded.

TGTGCCATCAGCCCGACTGAAGCGGGAGATGCAGATACGCAGTATTTT | CAISPTEAGDADTQYF | TRBD2 | TRBJ2-3 | many | TRBV10-3
TGCAGTGCTAGCGGGAGGGTCTCAGATACGCAGTATTTT | CSASGRVSDTQYF | TRBD2 | TRBJ2-3 | few | TRBV20-1
TGTGCCAGCGGCCGACAGGGGATAACCACCGGGGAGCTGTTTTTT | CASGRQGITTGELFF | TRBD1 | TRBJ2-2 | few | TRBV2
TGCAGTGCTAGAGGGGGGACTAGCGGGTTTTACAATGAGCAGTTCTTC | CSARGGTSGFYNEQFF | TRBD2 | TRBJ2-1 | many | TRBV20-1
TGTGCCAGCAGCGAGATAGCGGGAGAGGGGACCCAGTACTTC | CASSEIAGEGTQYF | TRBD2 | TRBJ2-5 | - | TRBV7-3
TGCGCCAGCAGCTCGGAATCGGGACTAGCGAGTTGGTATGAGCAGTTCTTC | CASSSESGLASWYEQFF | TRBD2 | TRBJ2-1 | - | TRBV5-1
TGTGCCAGCAGCTTAGTACGGAGCTCTGGAAACACCATATATTTT | CASSLVRSSGNTIYF | - | TRBJ1-3 | - | TRBV7-9
TGTGCCAGCAGTGACAGATCGATTAACTATGGCTACACCTTC | CASSDRSINYGYTF | - | TRBJ1-2 | many | TRBV2
TGCAGTGCTAGAGATCTCAGGGGGTTTCATCCAGATACGCAGTATTTT | CSARDLRGFHPDTQYF | TRBD1 | TRBJ2-3 | many | TRBV20-1
TGCGCCAGCAGCCGCTCTCGGGACAGAGGCTACGAGCAGTACTTC | CASSRSRDRGYEQYF | TRBD1 | TRBJ2-7 | few | TRBV5-1
TGTGCCAGCAGTGAATGGGGCAGGGGAACTGAAGCTTTCTTT | CASSEWGRGTEAFF | - | TRBJ1-1 | - | TRBV25-1
TGTGCCAGCAGCCACCTCCAGGGGGAGGACGGCTACACCTTC | CASSHLQGEDGYTF | TRBD1 | TRBJ1-2 | - | TRBV3-1
TGTGCCAGCAGCTTGGGCGGGGGTGATGAAAAACTGTTTTTT | CASSLGGGDEKLFF | - | TRBJ1-4 | few | TRBV5-5
TGCGCCAGCAGCTTGGCGGGACAGGGGGTCAACGAGCAGTACTTC | CASSLAGQGVNEQYF | TRBD1 | TRBJ2-7 | many | TRBV5-1
TGTGCCAGCAGCTTAGTCGACGCCCTGGAGGGCTACACCTTC | CASSLVDALEGYTF | - | TRBJ1-2 | once | TRBV7-2
TGTGCCTGGAGTGCAGGGACTAGCGGGATATTCGCAGATACGCAGTATTTT | CAWSAGTSGIFADTQYF | TRBD2 | TRBJ2-3 | few | TRBV30
TGCGCCAGCAGCTTGGAACCGCAAGATACGCAGTATTTT | CASSLEPQDTQYF | - | TRBJ2-3 | many | TRBV5-1
TGTGCCAGCTCACCACTAAGCGGGAGCACCGGGGAGCTGTTTTTT | CASSPLSGSTGELFF | TRBD2 | TRBJ2-2 | many | TRBV18
TGTGCCAGCAGTTACTCAACAGCTTTCCGGAACTATGGCTACACCTTC | CASSYSTAFRNYGYTF | - | TRBJ1-2 | many | TRBV6-5
TGTGCCAGCAGATTCGGACTCGTCGATGAGCAGTTCTTC | CASRFGLVDEQFF | - | TRBJ2-1 | few | TRBV6-2/TRBV6-3
TGCAGTGCTAGAGTCTGGGAGAGAGCGGACAGCTACAATGAGCAGTTCTTC | CSARVWERADSYNEQFF | - | TRBJ2-1 | many | TRBV20-1
TGTGCCACCTCGAAATCAGGACAGGGACTTTCTGGGGCCAACGTCCTGACTTTC | CATSKSGQGLSGANVLTF | TRBD1 | TRBJ2-6 | - | TRBV19
TGTGCCAGCACACAGCGGGACTCCTACGAGCAGTACTTC | CASTQRDSYEQYF | TRBD2 | TRBJ2-7 | many | TRBV28
TGTGCCAGCAGCTTCGGGACAGGTCGCACAGATACGCAGTATTTT | CASSFGTGRTDTQYF | TRBD1 | TRBJ2-3 | few | TRBV5-4
TGTGCCAGCAGCACCCGAGAGGTAGGGGCTGTTACCCGCCACAATGAGCAGTTCTTC | CASSTREVGAVTRHNEQFF | - | TRBJ2-1 | many | TRBV7-9
TGTGCCAGCAGTAATACCGGGACAGGGAACGGCTACACCTTC | CASSNTGTGNGYTF | TRBD1 | TRBJ1-2 | many | TRBV2
TGTGCCAGCAGTTTTAATAGGAAGGCAAACTTC | CASSFNRKANF | - | TRBJ2-5 | - | TRBV28
TGCGCCAGCAGCTTGGAAGGACGGTTCTCCTACGAGCAGTACTTC | CASSLEGRFSYEQYF | - | TRBJ2-7 | many | TRBV5-1
TGTGCCAGCAGCGTAGCGGGGACTAGCGCGTACGAGCAGTACTTC | CASSVAGTSAYEQYF | TRBD2 | TRBJ2-7 | few | TRBV9
TGTGCCAGCAGCTACGGACAGGGGGTGGGAGAGACCCAGTACTTC | CASSYGQGVGETQYF | TRBD1 | TRBJ2-5 | - | TRBV7-3
TGTGCCAGCAGTTTATACCCCCCGGGGGGCTCGGCCACCGGGGAGCTGTTTTTT | CASSLYPPGGSATGELFF | - | TRBJ2-2 | few | TRBV28
TGTGCCAGCAGCTACCCGACAGGGGGTTCACCCCTCCACTTT | CASSYPTGGSPLHF | TRBD1 | TRBJ1-6 | many | TRBV7-2
TGTGCCACCGCCCGAAGGACAGGGAGAGAGACCCAGTACTTC | CATARRTGRETQYF | TRBD1 | TRBJ2-5 | many | TRBV6-1
TGTGCCAGCAGCTTAGCGCTAACTAGCGGGGCGTCCTACAATGAGCAGTTCTTC | CASSLALTSGASYNEQFF | TRBD2 | TRBJ2-1 | many | TRBV7-9
TGTGCCAGTAGTATCCGGGACTATGGCTACACCTTC | CASSIRDYGYTF | - | TRBJ1-2 | - | TRBV19
TGTGCCAGCAGCCAAGAGGCTAGCGGTAAACAGTACTTC | CASSQEASGKQYF | TRBD2 | TRBJ2-5 | - | TRBV3-1
TGTGCCAGCAGCCCCCGGTTTGTACAGCAAGAGACCCAGTACTTC | CASSPRFVQQETQYF | - | TRBJ2-5 | few | TRBV14
TGTGCCAGTAGACAGGCTGGGGGCACTGAAGCTTTCTTT | CASRQAGGTEAFF | - | TRBJ1-1 | - | TRBV19
TGTGCCAGCAGTTTTAGTAGCGGGAGGTACAATGAGCAGTTCTTC | CASSFSSGRYNEQFF | TRBD2 | TRBJ2-1 | many | TRBV28
TGTGCCAGCAGCCCGACTAGCGGATATACGCAGTATTTT | CASSPTSGYTQYF | TRBD2 | TRBJ2-3 | - | TRBV7-9
TGTGCCAGCAGCTATTTGATGGGACAGGGCTCCGGCTACACCTTC | CASSYLMGQGSGYTF | TRBD1 | TRBJ1-2 | - | TRBV7-3
TGCGCCAGCAGCCGGGGGGCGCCTAGCTATGGCTACACCTTC | CASSRGAPSYGYTF | - | TRBJ1-2 | few | TRBV5-1
TGTGCCAGCAGCCAAAGGACTAGCGGGAGTACCTACAATGAGCAGTTCTTC | CASSQRTSGSTYNEQFF | TRBD2 | TRBJ2-1 | few | TRBV14
TGTGCCAGCGGCTACCGGGCCCCGGGACAAGTCTACGAGCAGTACTTC | CASGYRAPGQVYEQYF | - | TRBJ2-7 | many | TRBV2
TGTGCCAGCAGCCCGTCTGGGGACGAAGATACGCAGTATTTT | CASSPSGDEDTQYF | - | TRBJ2-3 | - | TRBV5-4
TGTGCCAGCAGCTTACTAGTAGTTAAGTCCTACAATGAGCAGTTCTTC | CASSLLVVKSYNEQFF | - | TRBJ2-1 | many | TRBV11-2